This TCR beta chain came from a study of blood T cell repertoires in COVID-19. This clone was seen more than once but under ten times. V was cut by 10 bases and J by 8 bases, with 11 bases left in between. The V gene's germline CDR1 is MDHEN and CDR2 SYDVKM. This CDR3 has 10 amino acids. Original methodology: Estimation of nucleated cell counts was performed using reference gene primer amplification. The protocol was immunoSEQ multiplex PCR, while the TCRdb copy is restricted to in-frame clones and leaves out a portion. Clone size and the V and J calls come from that table; the DNA yielded D and trimming. The sample carries approximately 230,000 clones, about 86% recorded once.

This sequence was found in a man aged 80 or over with acute or convalescent COVID-19. Sequences were obtained from peripheral blood. This chain connects TRBV28 to TRBJ1-2; D might be TRBD1 (5 bases). The CDR3 protein is CATSGSGYTF. The CDR3 DNA reads TGTGCCACCTCAGGGTCCGGCTACACCTTC.